A selection of T cell receptor beta chains follows, all from one sample in a study of blood T cell repertoires in COVID-19. Sequencing was performed with immunoSEQ multiplex PCR; in TCRdb, only in-frame clones are kept and a portion is missing. The sample includes 150,000 to 200,000 clones, about three quarters of them seen just once. Sequenced material: peripheral blood. The receptor set was obtained from a man between 65 and 85 years old with acute or convalescent COVID-19. Both conserved end residues are trimmed from each CDR3. A clone size is listed for some rows: how often the clone was seen (once, few, many), or a class if it is expanded.

v_gene: TRBV24-1; abundance: -; CDR3aa: ATSDFTGGASYNEQF
v_gene: TRBV7-2; abundance: few; CDR3aa: ASTQDRGNQPQH
v_gene: TRBV6-5; abundance: -; CDR3aa: ASSYGTLAFYGYT
v_gene: TRBV12-5; abundance: once; CDR3aa: ASGLSGRNYGYT
v_gene: TRBV28; abundance: -; CDR3aa: ASRGPSRTEAF
v_gene: TRBV30; abundance: -; CDR3aa: ASEPTGSYEQY
v_gene: TRBV7-9; abundance: few; CDR3aa: ASSPVGQEQF
v_gene: TRBV3-1/TRBV3-2; abundance: few; CDR3aa: ASSQDTNQPQH
v_gene: TRBV11-2; abundance: many; CDR3aa: ASSLTPSGQETQY
v_gene: TRBV5-5; abundance: -; CDR3aa: ASSLGQGGRGYT
v_gene: TRBV4-3; abundance: few; CDR3aa: ASSQTSGRALEQF
v_gene: TRBV11-2; abundance: -; CDR3aa: ASSSRGSNTGELF
v_gene: TRBV28; abundance: -; CDR3aa: ASSPPGTTYEQY
v_gene: TRBV24-1; abundance: -; CDR3aa: ATSALAGGRDTQY
v_gene: TRBV6-5; abundance: -; CDR3aa: ASGLSGANVLT
v_gene: TRBV3-1/TRBV3-2; abundance: many; CDR3aa: ASSGRTGEGDEQF
v_gene: TRBV5-6; abundance: -; CDR3aa: ASSGDFSGLVTN
v_gene: TRBV9; abundance: once; CDR3aa: ASSVSSSAGTDTQY
v_gene: TRBV28; abundance: few; CDR3aa: ASSLSGINYGYT
v_gene: TRBV28; abundance: -; CDR3aa: ASSFREGAGGNTIY
v_gene: TRBV6-5; abundance: -; CDR3aa: ASSFQGARNEAF
v_gene: TRBV2; abundance: -; CDR3aa: ASKVQGWGYEQY
v_gene: TRBV15; abundance: once; CDR3aa: ATSRKDRDGDTQY
v_gene: TRBV5-1; abundance: -; CDR3aa: ASSLVPAGGFGTDTQY
v_gene: TRBV12-5; abundance: many; CDR3aa: ASQGGGRQPQH
v_gene: TRBV6-1; abundance: -; CDR3aa: ASSEAIRTGDGYT
v_gene: TRBV19; abundance: -; CDR3aa: ASSIWAGWGSPLH
v_gene: TRBV28; abundance: -; CDR3aa: ASSTGLSGNTIY
v_gene: TRBV6-6; abundance: -; CDR3aa: ASSQGTQRGNQPQH
v_gene: TRBV9; abundance: -; CDR3aa: ASSVDFGAGGNTEAF
v_gene: TRBV7-3; abundance: once; CDR3aa: ASSLTEGHTIY
v_gene: TRBV6-5; abundance: few; CDR3aa: ASRERNTEAF
v_gene: TRBV3-1/TRBV3-2; abundance: -; CDR3aa: ASSQGGSGNTIY
v_gene: TRBV7-9; abundance: few; CDR3aa: ASSLSPGTGEITQY
v_gene: TRBV24-1; abundance: -; CDR3aa: ATSDRQGTGVETQY
v_gene: TRBV7-7; abundance: -; CDR3aa: ASSRRTGAGELF
v_gene: TRBV19; abundance: -; CDR3aa: ASSVSPRLGASEKLF
v_gene: TRBV28; abundance: -; CDR3aa: ASSRDRGRFNYGYT
v_gene: TRBV7-6; abundance: -; CDR3aa: ASSPPGQGGDQPQH
v_gene: TRBV10-3; abundance: few; CDR3aa: AITHGTSETGEQF
v_gene: TRBV6-2/TRBV6-3; abundance: -; CDR3aa: ASSDIGRPNEKLF
v_gene: TRBV28; abundance: -; CDR3aa: ASSLGTGEAF
v_gene: TRBV30; abundance: -; CDR3aa: ALETGESGANVLT
v_gene: TRBV2; abundance: once; CDR3aa: ASSDRVASGEETQY
v_gene: TRBV10-3; abundance: -; CDR3aa: AITRQGGNTEAF
v_gene: TRBV5-1; abundance: -; CDR3aa: ASSPGQGTGELF